This TCR beta chain was captured in a study of T cells after yellow fever vaccination. Study results and limitations: Of the clonotypes, a small share occurred in both CD4 and CD8 compartments.

Notes on this clonotype: Its matching antigen is unknown.

Germline assignment: CDR1 SGHRS and CDR2 YFSETQ. CDR3 length equals 17 residues. V shed 4 bases and J shed 0 bases, with 17 bases lying between them. A 5'RACE template-switching step, the method used to make TCR cDNA, added a universal primer site and UMIs. MiXCR, applied by TCRdb to the 5' RACE reads, yields one record per CDR3 protein. The profile shows about 180,000 distinct CDR3 sequences, roughly 6.2% of them singletons. The chain combines TRBV5-1 with TRBJ1-5; a possible D gene is TRBD1 (5 bases). Sequenced material: CD4+ T cells sorted from PBMCs, taken on the day of the first yellow fever vaccination. The TCR was taken from a man aged 18 to 30 who received the YFV17D yellow fever vaccine. The CDR3: CASSPGPETYSNQPQHF. DNA of the CDR3: TGCGCCAGCAGCCCGGGACCTGAAACTTATAGCAATCAGCCCCAGCATTTT.